The sample holds one count of the clone carrying this T cell receptor beta chain. V lost 3 bases to trimming and J lost 4 bases, with 25 bases between them. The CDR3 covers 19 residues. Per the germline V gene, CDR1 is KGHSH and CDR2 is LQKENI. The data originate from a study of PD-L1 blockade in urothelial cancer. TCRdb's copy holds only in-frame clones and misses some; the assay was immunoSEQ multiplex PCR. The sample consists of 90,000 to 120,000 clones, about 85% of them appearing once. Sequenced here: PBMCs, sampled around atezolizumab (anti-PD-L1) treatment. The TCR was taken from a middle-aged man with urothelial cancer. The rearrangement links TRBV18 to TRBJ1-3; TRBD1 might be the D (5 bases). In DNA form, the CDR3 reads TGTGCCAGCTCACCCCGAGGCCGGGGGATGTTCGTCGCGGGAAACACCATATATTTT. This encodes CASSPRGRGMFVAGNTIYF.